This T cell receptor (beta chain) emerged from a study of blood T cell repertoires in COVID-19. For the study at large: PBMCs, B-cell-depleted T cells, or T cells provided the cDNA or gDNA that made up the material.

Participant reports of clinical history set cohort assignment. Cohort 3 donors counted as recovered after two negative PCRs, clearance, or resolved symptoms. Looked up from germline, CDR1 is SGDLS and CDR2 is YYNGEE. Losses at the gene ends were 0 bases for V and 5 bases for J; bases not matched to a gene: 2. The CDR3 consists of 15 residues. Source study methods: By means of reference gene primer amplification, nucleated cell counts were estimated. The repertoire was sequenced with immunoSEQ multiplex PCR; TCRdb's copy has only in-frame clones and lacks some. The DNA gave D and trimming, while V, J and clone size come from that table. The sample includes 250,000 to 350,000 clones, around 90% of them seen just once.

Sample: PBMCs or T cells enriched from blood (not recorded which). This receptor was taken from a woman aged 18-29 years who had recovered from COVID-19. The chain carries TRBV9 and TRBJ2-1, with TRBD2 matching over 10 bases. The CDR3 is CASSVGLAGDNEQFF. The CDR3 nucleotides are TGTGCCAGCAGCGTAGGGCTAGCGGGGGACAATGAGCAGTTCTTC.